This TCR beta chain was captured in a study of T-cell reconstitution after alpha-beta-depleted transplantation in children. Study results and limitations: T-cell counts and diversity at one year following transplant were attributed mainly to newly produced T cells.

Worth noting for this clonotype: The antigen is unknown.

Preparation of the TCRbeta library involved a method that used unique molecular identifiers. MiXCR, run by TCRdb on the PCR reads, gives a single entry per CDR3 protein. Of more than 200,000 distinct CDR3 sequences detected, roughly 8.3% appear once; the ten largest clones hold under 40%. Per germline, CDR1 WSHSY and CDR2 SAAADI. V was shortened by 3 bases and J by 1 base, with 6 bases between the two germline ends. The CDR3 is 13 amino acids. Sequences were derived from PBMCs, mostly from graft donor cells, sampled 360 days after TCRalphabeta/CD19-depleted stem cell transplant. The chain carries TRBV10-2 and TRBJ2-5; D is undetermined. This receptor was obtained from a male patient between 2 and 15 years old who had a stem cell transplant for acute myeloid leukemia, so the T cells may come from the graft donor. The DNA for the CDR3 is TGCGCCAGCAGTGATTTTGTCCAAGAGACCCAGTACTTC. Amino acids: CASSDFVQETQYF.